This is a list of T cell receptor beta chains from one sample in a study of spatial heterogeneity in lung cancer. TCRdb re-derived calls from the 5' RACE reads in MiXCR, one entry per CDR3 protein. The sample lists roughly 11,000 distinct CDR3 sequences; 3.9% were seen once. The sample here was normal lung tissue next to the tumor, taken at surgery. These receptors were collected from a male donor with early-stage non-small cell lung cancer. CDR3s include the opening cysteine and the closing phenylalanine or tryptophan. The order of the fields is D gene, J gene, V gene, clone size, CDR3 DNA, CDR3 protein. The D gene is left open where the match is weak. For some rows the clone size is stated as once, few or many, or as a class when expanded; others skip it.

>.|TRBJ1-2|TRBV29-1|medium-sized
TGCAGCGTTATTCGCCCCGGGCAGGATGGCTACACCTTC
CSVIRPGQDGYTF
>TRBD2|TRBJ2-2|TRBV28|medium-sized
TGTGCCAGCAGTTTCCTTAGCAGCCTTGGGCTAGCGGGAGCAGTGAACACCGGGGAGCTGTTTTTT
CASSFLSSLGLAGAVNTGELFF
>TRBD2|TRBJ2-3|TRBV29-1|.
TGCAGCGGTGGGACTAGCGGGGGTGATACGCAGTATTTT
CSGGTSGGDTQYF
>.|TRBJ2-2|TRBV29-1|many
TGCAGCGTAGCGCGGGGACAATTGAACACCGGGGAGCTGTTTTTT
CSVARGQLNTGELFF
>TRBD1|TRBJ2-3|TRBV20-1|many
TGCAGTGCTACCGGACAGGGGCCAGATACGCAGTATTTT
CSATGQGPDTQYF
>.|TRBJ2-3|TRBV7-9|many
TGTGCCAGCAGCTTGGGAGCGGGTGGCACAGATACGCAGTATTTT
CASSLGAGGTDTQYF
>.|TRBJ1-6|TRBV20-1|few
TGCAGTGCTGGCCGGGTCTCCCTTGATAATTCACCCCTCCACTTT
CSAGRVSLDNSPLHF
>.|TRBJ2-1|TRBV7-8|medium-sized
TGTGCCAGCAGCTTAGGCACCTCCTACAATGAGCAGTTCTTC
CASSLGTSYNEQFF
>.|TRBJ2-3|TRBV5-1|.
TGCGCCAGCAGCTTCCGAGGAAACCCCGGCACAGATACGCAGTATTTT
CASSFRGNPGTDTQYF
>.|TRBJ1-2|TRBV29-1|many
TGCAGCGTTGATGCCAGTTTGTATGGCTACACCTTC
CSVDASLYGYTF
>.|TRBJ1-1|TRBV6-5|many
TGTGCCAGCAGTTTAGGACCGCAGAGCACTGAAGCTTTCTTT
CASSLGPQSTEAFF
>.|TRBJ1-1|TRBV10-1|many
TGCGCCAGCAGTGAGGCAGGGGCCCCGAATGGGGCTTTCTTT
CASSEAGAPNGAFF
>TRBD1|TRBJ2-2|TRBV20-1|many
TGCAGTGCTAGGGCCGGGACAGGGGGTTTGTACACCGGGGAGCTGTTTTTT
CSARAGTGGLYTGELFF
>TRBD1|TRBJ1-2|TRBV20-1|many
TGCAGTGCTAACCCTCGACAGGGGGTAAGCTATGGCTACACCTTC
CSANPRQGVSYGYTF
>.|TRBJ2-3|TRBV28|many
TGTGCCAGCAGTGAAACCTTTGGGGGCGCAGATACGCAGTATTTT
CASSETFGGADTQYF
>.|TRBJ1-3|TRBV27|many
TGTGCCAGCAGTCTAACTTTCAGGGGAGGAAACACCATATATTTT
CASSLTFRGGNTIYF
>.|TRBJ1-1|TRBV11-2|many
TGTGCCAGCTCCGGACAGATGAACACTGAAGCTTTCTTT
CASSGQMNTEAFF
>.|TRBJ2-2|TRBV18|medium-sized
TGTGCCAGCTCACCACCCCCCTACACCACGAACACCGGGGAGCTGTTTTTT
CASSPPPYTTNTGELFF
>.|TRBJ2-1|TRBV24-1|many
TGTGCCACCAGTGAGGCGGGGGCTATTGACAATGAGCAGTTCTTC
CATSEAGAIDNEQFF
>.|TRBJ2-3|TRBV6-1|many
TGTGCCACCACACGGGGAGACAGACGAGGCACAGATACGCAGTATTTT
CATTRGDRRGTDTQYF
>TRBD1|TRBJ1-1|TRBV20-1|medium-sized
TGCAGTGCTAGAGTAAATCTTGGGGACAGGGGACGAACTGAAGCTTTCTTT
CSARVNLGDRGRTEAFF
>TRBD1|TRBJ1-5|TRBV19|many
TGTGCCAGTAGTGCCCGACAGGGGGCCGATCAGCCCCAGCATTTT
CASSARQGADQPQHF
>.|TRBJ1-3|TRBV12-3/TRBV12-4|many
TGTGCCAGCACCTTGCTGACAGGTGGAAACACCATATATTTT
CASTLLTGGNTIYF
>.|TRBJ1-1|TRBV25-1|many
TGTGCCAGCAGTGTAGCGGTGAACACTGAAGCTTTCTTT
CASSVAVNTEAFF
>TRBD1|TRBJ1-4|TRBV6-6|many
TGTGCCAGCAGTTACGGACAGGGGGCCCAAAATGAAAAACTGTTTTTT
CASSYGQGAQNEKLFF
>.|TRBJ2-2|TRBV7-2|many
TGTGCCAGCAGCCCCCGCCGACTCATTATTACCTCCCCCGGGGAGCTGTTTTTT
CASSPRRLIITSPGELFF
>.|TRBJ2-1|TRBV7-9|medium-sized
TGTGCCAGCAGCCCTACTCCCCCCGCTTCACATGAGCAGTTCTTC
CASSPTPPASHEQFF
>.|TRBJ1-2|TRBV5-1|many
TGCGCCAGCAGCTTCTCCGGCGGCTACACCTTC
CASSFSGGYTF
>TRBD2|TRBJ2-3|TRBV5-1|many
TGCGCCAGCAGCTGGACTAGCGGGGACACAGATACGCAGTATTTT
CASSWTSGDTDTQYF
>.|TRBJ2-1|TRBV20-1|many
TGCAGTGCTAGAGGACTAGACATCCCCACTAATGAGCAGTTCTTC
CSARGLDIPTNEQFF
>TRBD1|TRBJ1-2|TRBV9|medium-sized
TGTGCCAGCAGCGTCAGGCCGGACAGGGGGGCGAACTATGGCTACACCTTC
CASSVRPDRGANYGYTF
>TRBD2|TRBJ2-3|TRBV9|many
TGTGCCAGCAGCGTCGGACTAGCGGCATACACAGATACGCAGTATTTT
CASSVGLAAYTDTQYF
>TRBD1|TRBJ2-1|TRBV6-6|many
TGTGCCAGCAGCGGACGGCGGACAGGTTTCTCCGATGAGCAGTTCTTC
CASSGRRTGFSDEQFF
>TRBD1|TRBJ2-6|TRBV7-8|many
TGTGCCAGCAGCTTAGTGACAGGGTCTGGGGCCAACGTCCTGACTTTC
CASSLVTGSGANVLTF